The source of this TCR beta chain is a study of shared clonotypes between healthy human individuals. Study-wide findings and caveats: The genetic and exposure-history diversity represented was limited by few donors.

CDR1 is SEHNR, CDR2 FQNEAQ, per germline (reference sequence). The CDR3 length is 16 residues. The V gene lost 4 bases and the J gene lost 1 base, with 13 bases spanning the gap. Points on this clone: Its cognate antigen is unknown.

The assay was immunoSEQ multiplex PCR, and TCRdb's table has in-frame clones only and misses some. The sample has about 470,000 clones, roughly 77% seen once. Sequencing was carried out using PBMCs. This chain joins TRBV7-9 and TRBJ2-2; D unclear. The sequence derives from a woman in her forties in good health. Some clones in this sample may be carry-over from other donors' samples. The CDR3 region is CASSSRRHQNTGELFF. The DNA of the CDR3 is TGTGCCAGCAGCTCCAGAAGACACCAGAACACCGGGGAGCTGTTTTTT.